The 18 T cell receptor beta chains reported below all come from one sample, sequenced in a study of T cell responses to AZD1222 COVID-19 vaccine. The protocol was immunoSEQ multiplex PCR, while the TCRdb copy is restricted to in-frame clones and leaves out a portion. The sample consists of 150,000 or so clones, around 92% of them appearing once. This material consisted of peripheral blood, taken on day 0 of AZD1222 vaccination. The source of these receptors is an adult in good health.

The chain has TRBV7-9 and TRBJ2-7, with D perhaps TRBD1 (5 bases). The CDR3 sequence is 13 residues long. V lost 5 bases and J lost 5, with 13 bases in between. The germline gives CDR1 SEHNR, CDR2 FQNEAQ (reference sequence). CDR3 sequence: CASSHRSTDEQYF. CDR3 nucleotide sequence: TGTGCCAGCAGCCACAGGAGTACCGACGAGCAGTACTTC.

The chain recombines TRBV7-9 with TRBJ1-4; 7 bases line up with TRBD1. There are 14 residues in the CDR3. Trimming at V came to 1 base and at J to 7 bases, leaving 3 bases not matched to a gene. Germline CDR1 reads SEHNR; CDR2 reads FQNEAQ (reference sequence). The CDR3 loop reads CASSLGQGGEKLFF. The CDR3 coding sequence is TGTGCCAGCAGCTTAGGACAGGGTGGTGAAAAACTGTTTTTT.

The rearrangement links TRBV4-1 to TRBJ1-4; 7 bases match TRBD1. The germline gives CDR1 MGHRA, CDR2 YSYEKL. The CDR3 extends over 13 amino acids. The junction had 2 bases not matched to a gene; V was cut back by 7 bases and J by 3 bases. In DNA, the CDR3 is TGCGCCAGCAACCAGGGGGCTAATGAAAAACTGTTTTTT. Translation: CASNQGANEKLFF.

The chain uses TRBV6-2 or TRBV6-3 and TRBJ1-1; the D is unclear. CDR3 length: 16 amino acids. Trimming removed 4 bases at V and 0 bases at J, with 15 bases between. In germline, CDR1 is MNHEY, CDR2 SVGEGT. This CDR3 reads CASSFGLYLMNTEAFF. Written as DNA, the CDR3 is TGTGCCAGCAGTTTCGGATTATACCTCATGAACACTGAAGCTTTCTTT.

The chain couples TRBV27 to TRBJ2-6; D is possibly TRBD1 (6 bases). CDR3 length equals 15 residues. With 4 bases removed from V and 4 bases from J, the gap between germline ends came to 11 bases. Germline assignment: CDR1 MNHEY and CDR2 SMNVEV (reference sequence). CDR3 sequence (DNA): TGTGCCAGCAGTTCACAGGGATCAGGGGCCAACGTCCTGACTTTC. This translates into CASSSQGSGANVLTF.

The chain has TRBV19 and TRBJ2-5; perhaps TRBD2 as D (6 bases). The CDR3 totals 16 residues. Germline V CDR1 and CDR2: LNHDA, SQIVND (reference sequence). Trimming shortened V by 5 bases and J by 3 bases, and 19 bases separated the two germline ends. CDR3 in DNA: TGTGCCAGTAGTCTCGGCGGAGGGTCCGGGGAAGAGACCCAGTACTTC. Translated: CASSLGGGSGEETQYF.

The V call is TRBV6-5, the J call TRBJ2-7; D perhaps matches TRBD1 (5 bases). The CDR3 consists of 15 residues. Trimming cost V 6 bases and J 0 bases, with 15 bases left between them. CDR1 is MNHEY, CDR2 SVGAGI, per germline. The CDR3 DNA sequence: TGTGCCAGCAGAATAAACACGGACAACTCCTACGAGCAGTACTTC. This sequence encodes CASRINTDNSYEQYF.

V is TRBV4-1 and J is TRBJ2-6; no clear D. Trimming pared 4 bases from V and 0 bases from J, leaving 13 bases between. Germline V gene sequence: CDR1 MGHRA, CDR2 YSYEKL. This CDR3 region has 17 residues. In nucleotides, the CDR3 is TGCGCCAGCAGCCTGGTGGCCAGACGCTCTGGGGCCAACGTCCTGACTTTC. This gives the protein CASSLVARRSGANVLTF.

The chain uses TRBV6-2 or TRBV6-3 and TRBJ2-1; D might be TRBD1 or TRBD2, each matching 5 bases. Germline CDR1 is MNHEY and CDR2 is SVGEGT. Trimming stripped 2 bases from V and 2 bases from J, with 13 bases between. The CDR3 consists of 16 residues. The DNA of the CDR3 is TGTGCCAGCAGTTACCCCCGGGACGGACCCTACAATGAGCAGTTCTTC. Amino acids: CASSYPRDGPYNEQFF.

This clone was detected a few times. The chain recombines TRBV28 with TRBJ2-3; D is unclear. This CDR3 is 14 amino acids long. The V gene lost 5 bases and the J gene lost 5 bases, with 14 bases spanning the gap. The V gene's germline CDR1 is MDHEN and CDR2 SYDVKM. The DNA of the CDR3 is TGTGCCAGCAGTAGGGCCCCGCTTGTAGATACGCAGTATTTT. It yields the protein CASSRAPLVDTQYF.

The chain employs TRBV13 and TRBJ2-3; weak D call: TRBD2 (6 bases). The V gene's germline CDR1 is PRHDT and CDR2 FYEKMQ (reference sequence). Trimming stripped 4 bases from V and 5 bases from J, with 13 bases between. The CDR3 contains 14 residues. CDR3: CASSSGLTRDTQYF. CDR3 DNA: TGTGCCAGCAGCTCCGGACTAACTCGAGATACGCAGTATTTT.

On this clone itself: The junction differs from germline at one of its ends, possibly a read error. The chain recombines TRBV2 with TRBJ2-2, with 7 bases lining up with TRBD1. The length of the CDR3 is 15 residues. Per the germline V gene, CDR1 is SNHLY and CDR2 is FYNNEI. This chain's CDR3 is CASSEDRQGTGELFF. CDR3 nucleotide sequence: TGTGCCAGCAGCGAAGACAGACAGGGTACCGGGGAGCTGTTTTTT.

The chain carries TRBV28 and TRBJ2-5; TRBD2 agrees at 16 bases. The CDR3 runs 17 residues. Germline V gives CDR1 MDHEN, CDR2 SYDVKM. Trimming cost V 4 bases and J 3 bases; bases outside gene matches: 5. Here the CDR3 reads CASSSGTSGRVEETQYF. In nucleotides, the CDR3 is TGTGCCAGCAGTTCCGGGACTAGCGGGAGGGTAGAAGAGACCCAGTACTTC.

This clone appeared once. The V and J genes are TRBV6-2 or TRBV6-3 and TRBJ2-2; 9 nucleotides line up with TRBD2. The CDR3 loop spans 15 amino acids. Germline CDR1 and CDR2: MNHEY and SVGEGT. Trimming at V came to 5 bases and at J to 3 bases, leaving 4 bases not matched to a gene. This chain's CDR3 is CASSRRLADTGELFF. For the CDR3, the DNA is TGTGCCAGCAGTCGTCGACTAGCGGACACCGGGGAGCTGTTTTTT.

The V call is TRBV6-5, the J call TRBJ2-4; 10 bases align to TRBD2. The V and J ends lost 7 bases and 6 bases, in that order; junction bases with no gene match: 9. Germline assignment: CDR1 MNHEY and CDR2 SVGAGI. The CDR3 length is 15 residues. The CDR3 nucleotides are TGTGCCAGCACGAACCAACGGACTAGCGGAAACATTCAGTACTTC. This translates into CASTNQRTSGNIQYF.

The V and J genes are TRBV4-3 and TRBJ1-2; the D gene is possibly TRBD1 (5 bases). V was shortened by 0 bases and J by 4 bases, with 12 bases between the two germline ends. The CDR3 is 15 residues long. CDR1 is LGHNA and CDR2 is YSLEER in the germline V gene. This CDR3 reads CASSQDASGGYGYTF. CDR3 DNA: TGCGCCAGCAGCCAAGATGCGAGCGGGGGCTATGGCTACACCTTC.

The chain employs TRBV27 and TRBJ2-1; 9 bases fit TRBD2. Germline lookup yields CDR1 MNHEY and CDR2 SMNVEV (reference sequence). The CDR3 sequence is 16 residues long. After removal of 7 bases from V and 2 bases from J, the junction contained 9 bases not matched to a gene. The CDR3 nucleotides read TGTGCCAGCACCCGGACTAGCGTCGTGGCCTACAATGAGCAGTTCTTC. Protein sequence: CASTRTSVVAYNEQFF.

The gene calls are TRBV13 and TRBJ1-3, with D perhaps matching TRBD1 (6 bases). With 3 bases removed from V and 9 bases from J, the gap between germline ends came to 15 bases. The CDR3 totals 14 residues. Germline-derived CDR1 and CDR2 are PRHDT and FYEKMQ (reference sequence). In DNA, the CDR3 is TGTGCCAGCAGCTTGGACAGATCTCGAGGCACCATATATTTT. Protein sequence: CASSLDRSRGTIYF.